The clone carrying this TCR beta chain was seen repeatedly, ten times or more. The antigen is unknown. Documented time point: patch test 1, 2 weeks after DPC sensitization. Treatment here: therapeutic diphenylcyclopropenone sensitization with weekly scalp DPC. Using its own MiXCR run on the RACE reads, TCRdb lists one record per CDR3 protein. Of some 79,000 distinct CDR3 sequences listed, 7% to 8% are singletons. The entry originates in a study of human T cells and chemical hapten exposure. About the study: Patients, largely female, had alopecia areata, totalis or universalis. General study findings and limits: Compared to controls, expanded TCRs made significantly more large clusters of similar CDR3s. High-frequency TCRs, those above 1 in 1000, stayed the same after DPC sensitization.

The CDR3 has 14 amino acids. Germline V lookup: CDR1 SGHVS, CDR2 FQNEAQ. Trimming removed 4 bases from V and 5 bases from J; junction bases left unmatched: 6. The clonotype originates from a woman aged 25 to 39 with alopecia areata. Some clones in this sample may be carry-over from other donors' samples. The chain couples TRBV7-8 to TRBJ1-1; 8 bases are a match to TRBD1. Here the sequenced sample was whole blood, taken in connection with sensitization to the hapten diphenylcyclopropenone (DPC). The CDR3 loop reads CASSSGQGRTEAFF. CDR3 in DNA: TGTGCCAGCAGCTCAGGACAGGGAAGGACTGAAGCTTTCTTT.